This is a list of T cell receptor beta chains from one sample in a study of siplizumab effects on memory and regulatory T cells. TCRdb's table, derived via immunoSEQ multiplex PCR, lists solely in-frame clones and lacks some. The profile shows about 85,000 clones, approximately 95% of them singletons. The source material was CD8+ T cells sorted from blood. These receptor sequences come from a human donor in good health. The CDR3 runs from the conserved cysteine through the conserved F or W. The order of the fields is clone size, D gene, V gene, CDR3 length, J gene, CDR3 DNA, CDR3 protein. A D gene is named only where the DNA matches it firmly. The listing skips clone size in some rows; elsewhere it reads once, few, many or a size class.

once	TRBD1	TRBV19	13	TRBJ1-2	TGTGCCAGTAGTCGGACAGGGTGGAATGGCTACACCTTC	CASSRTGWNGYTF
.	TRBD2	TRBV5-6	15	TRBJ2-1	TGTGCCAGCAGCCCAGGGACTAGAGCCTACAATGAGCAGTTCTTC	CASSPGTRAYNEQFF
few	.	TRBV5-4	13	TRBJ1-1	TGTGCCAGCAGATCCGGGACGGGCACTGAAGCTTTCTTT	CASRSGTGTEAFF
.	.	TRBV4-1	15	TRBJ2-7	TGCGCCAGCAGCATGGGGGCGGGGACCCCCTACGAGCAGTACTTC	CASSMGAGTPYEQYF
.	.	TRBV28	17	TRBJ2-6	TGTGCCAGCAGTTTGAATAGTCCATTTGGTGGGGCCAACGTCCTGACTTTC	CASSLNSPFGGANVLTF
.	.	TRBV4-1	19	TRBJ1-1	TGCGCCAGCAGCCAAGAGGTCTGGGGAGCCGGGACATATAACACTGAAGCTTTCTTT	CASSQEVWGAGTYNTEAFF
.	.	TRBV10-3	14	TRBJ2-7	TGTGCCATCAGTGAGATTGGCGGGAACTACGAGCAGTACTTC	CAISEIGGNYEQYF
.	.	TRBV9	14	TRBJ2-5	TGTGCCAGCAGCGGTACAGGGTCGGGAGAGACCCAGTACTTC	CASSGTGSGETQYF
.	.	TRBV19	14	TRBJ2-7	TGTGCCAGTAGTATAGGTCAAGGGGATTACGAGCAGTACTTC	CASSIGQGDYEQYF
.	.	TRBV7-9	13	TRBJ1-1	TGTGCCAGCAGCGGCACACTCCTCCCTGAAGCTTTCTTT	CASSGTLLPEAFF
.	TRBD2	TRBV27	18	TRBJ2-1	TGTGCCAGCAGTTATCTCGGAGCGGGAGGGCCCGTTTTTGGTGAGCAGTTCTTC	CASSYLGAGGPVFGEQFF
.	TRBD1	TRBV15	15	TRBJ1-5	TGTGCCACCAGCAAGGACAGGGGGAGAAATCAGCCCCAGCATTTT	CATSKDRGRNQPQHF
.	.	TRBV29-1	13	TRBJ1-1	TGCAGCGCAGCCGGGGGGGAGGACACTGAAGCTTTCTTT	CSAAGGEDTEAFF
.	TRBD1	TRBV27	13	TRBJ2-7	TGTGCCAGCAGTTCCGGGACAGGCTACGAGCAGTACTTC	CASSSGTGYEQYF
.	.	TRBV27	13	TRBJ1-2	TGTGCCAGCAGTTTATCGGCGAACTATGGCTACACCTTC	CASSLSANYGYTF
.	TRBD2	TRBV27	14	TRBJ2-7	TGTGCCAGCAGTTGGGCTAGCGGGGAATACGAGCAGTACTTC	CASSWASGEYEQYF
once	.	TRBV5-5	11	TRBJ2-3	TGTGCCAGCAGCTTGGGGGATACGCAGTATTTT	CASSLGDTQYF
.	.	TRBV19	14	TRBJ2-7	TGTGCCAGTAGTCCCGGGGCAGGGTCGTACGAGCAGTACTTC	CASSPGAGSYEQYF
.	.	TRBV15	16	TRBJ1-2	TGTGCCACCAGCGAAGAACAGGGAATGCCTAGGATTGGCTACACCTTC	CATSEEQGMPRIGYTF
once	TRBD2	TRBV15	14	TRBJ2-7	TGTGCCACCAGCCGGGACTACCTAAACTACGAGCAGTACTTC	CATSRDYLNYEQYF
.	TRBD1	TRBV28	16	TRBJ2-2	TGTGCCAGCAGTTTCTGGGGACAGGAGAACACCGGGGAGCTGTTTTTT	CASSFWGQENTGELFF
.	.	TRBV6-6	16	TRBJ1-4	TGTGCCAGCAGTTACTCGTTAGAGGGTCCTAATGAAAAACTGTTTTTT	CASSYSLEGPNEKLFF
once	.	TRBV27	17	TRBJ1-1	TGTGCCAGCAGTCCCATTAAGGAATTCGACGGGAACACTGAAGCTTTCTTT	CASSPIKEFDGNTEAFF
.	TRBD2	TRBV4-1	15	TRBJ2-7	TGCGCCAGCAGCCAAGGGGGTAGCGGGAGTTACGAGCAGTACTTC	CASSQGGSGSYEQYF
once	TRBD2	TRBV11-2	15	TRBJ2-7	TGTGCCAGCAGCCTTCTAGCGGGACTATCCTACGAGCAGTACTTC	CASSLLAGLSYEQYF
.	TRBD2	TRBV28	15	TRBJ2-7	TGTGCCAGCAGCTTCCGGGGACTAGCGGCCGCGGAGCAGTACTTC	CASSFRGLAAAEQYF
.	.	TRBV10-2	12	TRBJ2-1	TGCGCCAGCGCAGGGACTTACAATGAGCAGTTCTTC	CASAGTYNEQFF
.	.	TRBV6-6	13	TRBJ2-3	TGTGCCAGCAGCATAGCAGCCACAGATACGCAGTATTTT	CASSIAATDTQYF
.	TRBD1	TRBV27	14	TRBJ2-7	TGTGCCAGCAGTCCACAGGGGAGCTTGATTGAGCAGTACTTC	CASSPQGSLIEQYF
.	TRBD1	TRBV28	15	TRBJ1-2	TGTGCCAGCAGTCCATGGGACAGGTCTTTAGGTGGCTACACCTTC	CASSPWDRSLGGYTF
.	.	TRBV5-1	12	TRBJ2-5	TGCGCCAGCAGCTTGGCAGGAGAGGCCCAGTACTTC	CASSLAGEAQYF
.	.	TRBV27	14	TRBJ1-1	TGTGCCAGCACCATGAGAGGGGGGAACACTGAAGCTTTCTTT	CASTMRGGNTEAFF
.	.	TRBV27	13	TRBJ1-5	TGTGCCAGCAGTTCCCGAGGGGGTCAGCCCCAGCATTTT	CASSSRGGQPQHF